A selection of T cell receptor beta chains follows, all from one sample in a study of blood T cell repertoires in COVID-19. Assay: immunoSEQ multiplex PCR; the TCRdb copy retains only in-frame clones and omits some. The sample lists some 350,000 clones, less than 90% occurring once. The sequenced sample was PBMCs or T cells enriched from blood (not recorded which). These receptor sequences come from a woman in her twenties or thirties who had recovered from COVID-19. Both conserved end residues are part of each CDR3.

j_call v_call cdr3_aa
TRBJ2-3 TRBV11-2 CASSLTGGADTQYF
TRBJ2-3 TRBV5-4 CASSPGRLGGTDTQYF
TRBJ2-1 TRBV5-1 CASSPEASASYNEQFF
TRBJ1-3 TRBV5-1 CASSLEQGAGNTIYF
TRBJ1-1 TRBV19 CASSMSGINTEAFF
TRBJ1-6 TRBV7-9 CASSLRQGADSPLHF
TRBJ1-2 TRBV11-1 CASSFGRLPNYGYTF
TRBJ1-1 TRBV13 CASSSYTGNTEAFF
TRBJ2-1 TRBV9 CASSVSQRGGWDEQFF
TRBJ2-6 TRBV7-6 CASSLVRSSSGANVLTF
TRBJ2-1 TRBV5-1 CASSPDLNEQFF
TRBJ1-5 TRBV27 CASSWGGDGQPQHF
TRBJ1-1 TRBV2 CASTIGAPMNTEAFF
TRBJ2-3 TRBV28 CASPSTDTQYF
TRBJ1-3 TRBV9 CASSTGTESGNTIYF
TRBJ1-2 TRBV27 CASSSLKTVRYGYTF
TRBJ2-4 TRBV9 CASSYGLAGGPSIQYF
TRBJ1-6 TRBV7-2 CASSPGGQNSPLHF
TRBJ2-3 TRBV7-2 CASSFRVPTDTQYF
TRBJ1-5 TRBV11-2 CASSGQGNNQPQHF
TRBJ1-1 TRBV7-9 CASSVPGQGDTEAFF
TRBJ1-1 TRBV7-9 CASSLAGRENTEAFF
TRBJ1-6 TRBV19 CASAGGFNSPLHF
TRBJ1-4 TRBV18 CASSPGQEVEKLFF
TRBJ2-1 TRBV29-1 CTGGGGRLYNEQFF
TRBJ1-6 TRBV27 CASSLSGVTYNSPLHF
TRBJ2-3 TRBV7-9 CASSNKDTVTDTQYF
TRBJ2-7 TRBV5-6 CASSMTSGGYEQYF
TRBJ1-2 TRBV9 CASSVGTGDNYGYTF
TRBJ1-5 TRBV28 CASRLSNQPQHF
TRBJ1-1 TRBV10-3 CAIRGDGRGTEAFF
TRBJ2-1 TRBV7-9 CASTYNREVQFF
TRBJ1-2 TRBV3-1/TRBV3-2 CASSRQGGYGYTF
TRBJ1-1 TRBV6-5 CASSYSNQGDTEAFF
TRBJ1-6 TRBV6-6 CASRPGQENSPLHF
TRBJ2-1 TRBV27 CATRPRQGADNEQFF
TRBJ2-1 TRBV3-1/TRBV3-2 CASSRGDVEQFF
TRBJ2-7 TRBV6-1 CASREPPQTSGPYEQYF
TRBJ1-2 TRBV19 CASETTGQGAVGYTF
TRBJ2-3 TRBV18 CASSPPWGLAGTDTQYF
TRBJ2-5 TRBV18 CASSGTGAETQYF
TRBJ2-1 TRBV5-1 CASSLGVNEQFF
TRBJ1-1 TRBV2 CASSEQGGNTEAFF
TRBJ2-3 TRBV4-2 CASSHTRPPSTDTQYF
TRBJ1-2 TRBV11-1 CASSADSSYGYTF
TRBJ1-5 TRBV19 CASSWAGSNQPQHF
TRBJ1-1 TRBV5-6 CASTPAGTRGVNTEAFF
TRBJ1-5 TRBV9 CASSPGGGHQPQHF
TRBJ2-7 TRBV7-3 CASSPSGGIPSEQYF